This TCR beta chain was captured by sequencing in a study of PD-1 blockade in classical Hodgkin lymphoma. Findings and limits, study-wide: The origin of the repertoire differences remains undefined, with disease activity or prior therapy as possible causes. Healthy donors reportedly exceeded newly diagnosed patients in baseline TCR diversity.

There was relapse after autologous stem cell transplantation in every patient, and there was variation in brentuximab vedotin exposure. Sequencing used immunoSEQ multiplex PCR; TCRdb keeps in-frame clones, though not all of them. Of tens of thousands of clones listed, roughly 76% are singletons. This CDR3 has 16 amino acids. Between the trimmed V and J ends, which lost 0 bases and 4 bases, there was a span of 16 bases. Germline V lookup: CDR1 MGHRA, CDR2 YSYEKL. With respect to this clone: Its specificity is not known.

Sequenced here: peripheral blood mononuclear cells (PBMCs), sampled before the second cycle of nivolumab. The sequence was obtained from a human donor with classical Hodgkin lymphoma. The V call is TRBV4-1, the J call TRBJ2-7; D is uncertain. CDR3 in DNA: TGCGCCAGCAGCCAAGATATGAAGGAAAGTCGGTACGAGCAGTACTTC. This gives the protein CASSQDMKESRYEQYF.